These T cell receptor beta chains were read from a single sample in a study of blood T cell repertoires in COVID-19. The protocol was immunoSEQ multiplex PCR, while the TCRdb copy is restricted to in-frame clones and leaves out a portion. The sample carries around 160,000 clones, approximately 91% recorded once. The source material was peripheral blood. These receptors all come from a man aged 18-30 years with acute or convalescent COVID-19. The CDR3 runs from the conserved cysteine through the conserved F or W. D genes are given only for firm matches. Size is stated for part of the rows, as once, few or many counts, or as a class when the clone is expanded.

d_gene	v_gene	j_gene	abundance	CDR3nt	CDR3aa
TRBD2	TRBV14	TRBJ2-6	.	TGTGCCAGCAGCCAAGTGGGGACTACTGGGGCCAACGTCCTGACTTTC	CASSQVGTTGANVLTF
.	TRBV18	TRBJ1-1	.	TGTGCCAGCTCACTGGCCCACTATGGAGCTGAAGCTTTCTTT	CASSLAHYGAEAFF
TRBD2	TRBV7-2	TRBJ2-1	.	TGTGCCAGCAGCTTAGTGGGGACTAGCGGGAGGAACAATGAGCAGTTCTTC	CASSLVGTSGRNNEQFF
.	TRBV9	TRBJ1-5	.	TGTGCCAGCAGCGTAGGGGAGGGGATTAACAATCAGCCCCAGCATTTT	CASSVGEGINNQPQHF
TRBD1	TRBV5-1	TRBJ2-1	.	TGCGCCAGCAGCTTGGGGTGGGACAGGGATGGAGAGCAGTTCTTC	CASSLGWDRDGEQFF
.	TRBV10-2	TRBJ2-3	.	TGCGCCAGCAGTAGCGGACTATACACAGATACGCAGTATTTT	CASSSGLYTDTQYF
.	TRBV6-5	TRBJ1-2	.	TGTGCCAGCAGCCTCCAGCCAGGTCCAGGCTACACCTTC	CASSLQPGPGYTF
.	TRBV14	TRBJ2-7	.	TGTGCCAGCAGCCAACCAGGGTCCGACTACGAGCAGTACTTC	CASSQPGSDYEQYF
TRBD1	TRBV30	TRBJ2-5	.	TGTGCCTGGGTCCCCCTCGACAGGGGGGAGACCCAGTACTTC	CAWVPLDRGETQYF
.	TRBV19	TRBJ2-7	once	TGTGCCAGTAGAACCCATGGCGGCTCCTACGAGCAGTACTTC	CASRTHGGSYEQYF
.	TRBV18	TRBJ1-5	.	TGTGCCAGCTCACCACCTGACCAGTTGAGGGGCAATCAGCCCCAGCATTTT	CASSPPDQLRGNQPQHF
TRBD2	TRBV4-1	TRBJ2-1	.	TGCGCCAGCAGCCAACCTAGCGGGGGCAACAATGAGCAGTTCTTC	CASSQPSGGNNEQFF
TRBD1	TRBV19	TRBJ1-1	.	TGTGCCAGTAGTATTTTTTGGACAGGGAACACTGAAGCTTTCTTT	CASSIFWTGNTEAFF
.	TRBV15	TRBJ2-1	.	TGTGCCACCAGCAAGCCCCCCATCAATGAGCAGTTCTTC	CATSKPPINEQFF
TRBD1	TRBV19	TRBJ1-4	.	TGTGCCAGTAGTGTGGACAGGGGGGTAGAAAAACTGTTTTTT	CASSVDRGVEKLFF
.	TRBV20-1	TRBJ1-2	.	TGCAGTGCTAGAGGGGGAGGGCGCTACACCTTC	CSARGGGRYTF
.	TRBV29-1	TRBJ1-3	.	TGCAGCGTGAAGGAGGGGGGGAGAAACACCATATATTTT	CSVKEGGRNTIYF
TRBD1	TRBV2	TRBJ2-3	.	TGTGCCAGCAACCCACAGGGGAGCACAGATACGCAGTATTTT	CASNPQGSTDTQYF
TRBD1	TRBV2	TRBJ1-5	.	TGTGCCAGCAGTGAAAGGGACAGGGCCTTTGTAAGGGATAATCAGCCCCAGCATTTT	CASSERDRAFVRDNQPQHF
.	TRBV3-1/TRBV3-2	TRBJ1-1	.	TGTGCCAGCAACCGGGGAGTCGGTAACACTGAAGCTTTCTTT	CASNRGVGNTEAFF
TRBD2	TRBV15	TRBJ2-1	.	TGTGCCACCAGCCGTGAGGGAGCGGGGGTACGGAATGAGCAGTTCTTC	CATSREGAGVRNEQFF
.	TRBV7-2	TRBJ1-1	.	TGTGCCAGCAGCTTATCGAGACAGAACACTGAAGCTTTCTTT	CASSLSRQNTEAFF
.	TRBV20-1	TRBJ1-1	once	TGCAGTGCCCGGGGCACTGAAGCTTTCTTT	CSARGTEAFF
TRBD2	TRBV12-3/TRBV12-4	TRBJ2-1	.	TGTGCCAGCGGTAGGGCGGGAGGGACTGAGCAGTTCTTC	CASGRAGGTEQFF
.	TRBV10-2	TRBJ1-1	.	TGCGCCAGCAGTGAGTGGGACACCCTGAACACTGAAGCTTTCTTT	CASSEWDTLNTEAFF
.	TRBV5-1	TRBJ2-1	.	TGCGCCAGCAGCCCGTTCGAGGTTGGTGAGCAGTTCTTC	CASSPFEVGEQFF
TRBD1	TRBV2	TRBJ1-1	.	TGTGCCAGCAGTGTCCTAGGTGAGCCAGGGGGCTCTGAAGCTTTCTTT	CASSVLGEPGGSEAFF
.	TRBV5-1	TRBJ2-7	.	TGCGCCAGCACCTTCGTGACAGGTACCTACGAGCAGTACTTC	CASTFVTGTYEQYF
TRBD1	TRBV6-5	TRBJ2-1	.	TGTGCCAGCACCCGGGACAGGGGGTACCATGAGCAGTTCTTC	CASTRDRGYHEQFF
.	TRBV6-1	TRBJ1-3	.	TGTGCCAGCAGTGAGACAGGAGACTCTGGAAACACCATATATTTT	CASSETGDSGNTIYF
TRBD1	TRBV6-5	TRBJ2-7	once	TGTGCCAGCGCAAATAGGGACAGTTTCCCTGGTGAGCAGTACTTC	CASANRDSFPGEQYF
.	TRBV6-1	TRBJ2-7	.	TGTGCCAGCAGTGAAGCGCTGTGGAGGTCCCTCGCTCGGGACGAGCAGTACTTC	CASSEALWRSLARDEQYF
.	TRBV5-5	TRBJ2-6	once	TGTGCCAGCAGCTTGGAGGTCAGGGTGTACTCTGGGGCCAACGTCCTGACTTTC	CASSLEVRVYSGANVLTF
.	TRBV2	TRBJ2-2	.	TGTGCCAGCAATGAGTTTGGGGGGTGGACCGGGGAGCTGTTTTTT	CASNEFGGWTGELFF
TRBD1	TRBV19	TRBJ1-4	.	TGTGCCAGTAGTAACCGGGACAGGGATTATAATGAAAAACTGTTTTTT	CASSNRDRDYNEKLFF
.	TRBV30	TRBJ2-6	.	TGTGCCTGGAGTGCCAGGGCTGGGGCCAACGTCCTGACTTTC	CAWSARAGANVLTF
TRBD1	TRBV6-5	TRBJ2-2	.	TGTGCCAGCAGTAGGACAGGGGGATCCGGGGAGCTGTTTTTT	CASSRTGGSGELFF
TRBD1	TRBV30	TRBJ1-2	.	TGTGCCTGGAGTCTCTTACAGGGGATTGGAGGCTACACCTTC	CAWSLLQGIGGYTF
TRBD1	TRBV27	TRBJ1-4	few	TGTGCCAGCAGGGACCCGGGACAGGGCGGTGAAAAACTGTTTTTT	CASRDPGQGGEKLFF
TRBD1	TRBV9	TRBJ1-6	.	TGTGCCAGCAGCGTAAACGACAGGGTGCTCTCACCCCTCCACTTT	CASSVNDRVLSPLHF
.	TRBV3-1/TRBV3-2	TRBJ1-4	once	TGTGCCAGCAGCCCTAAAAGCACAACTAATGAAAAACTGTTTTTT	CASSPKSTTNEKLFF
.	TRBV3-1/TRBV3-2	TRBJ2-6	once	TGTGCCAGCAGCCAAGGCGGTTTCTCTGGGGCCAACGTCCTGACTTTC	CASSQGGFSGANVLTF
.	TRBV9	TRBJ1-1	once	TGCGCCAGCAGCGTAGATCCGACGGGAAACACTGAAGCTTTCTTT	CASSVDPTGNTEAFF
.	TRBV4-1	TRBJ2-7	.	TGCGCCAGCAGCCCGTTATCCCTACCCCCCTCCTACGAGCAGTACTTC	CASSPLSLPPSYEQYF
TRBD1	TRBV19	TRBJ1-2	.	TGTGCCAGTAGTATAAGAGGACAGGGAGTCTATGGCTACACCTTC	CASSIRGQGVYGYTF
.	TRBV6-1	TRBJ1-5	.	TGTGCCAGCAGTGAGGGCGTTCCGGGCAATCAGCCCCAGCATTTT	CASSEGVPGNQPQHF
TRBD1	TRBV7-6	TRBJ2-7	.	TGTGCCAGCAGCCCCCGGGTGGGACAGGGAGCCTACGAGCAGTACTTC	CASSPRVGQGAYEQYF
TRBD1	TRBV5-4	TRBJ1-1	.	TGTGCCAGCGGATTAGGGACAGCCCTTGAAGCTTTCTTT	CASGLGTALEAFF
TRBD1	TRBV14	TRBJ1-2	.	TGTGCCAGCAGCAACTACGCAGGGGGCGCGGACTATGGCTACACCTTC	CASSNYAGGADYGYTF
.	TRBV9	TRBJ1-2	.	TGTGCCAGCAGCGCCTCCGTGGGAGGGTATGGCTACACCTTC	CASSASVGGYGYTF
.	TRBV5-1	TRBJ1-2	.	TGCGCCAGCAGCGAAGACACCTATGGCTACACCTTC	CASSEDTYGYTF
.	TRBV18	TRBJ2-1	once	TGTGCCAGCTCACAAAACGACTTAGATCCTCAGTTCTTC	CASSQNDLDPQFF
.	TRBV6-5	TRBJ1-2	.	TGTGCCAGCACCCTGCCGGGGGGGGCGGGCTATGGCTACACCTTC	CASTLPGGAGYGYTF
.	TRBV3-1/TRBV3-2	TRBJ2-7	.	TGTGCCAGCAGCCAAGTGGCGGGCTTCTCCTACGAGCAGTACTTC	CASSQVAGFSYEQYF